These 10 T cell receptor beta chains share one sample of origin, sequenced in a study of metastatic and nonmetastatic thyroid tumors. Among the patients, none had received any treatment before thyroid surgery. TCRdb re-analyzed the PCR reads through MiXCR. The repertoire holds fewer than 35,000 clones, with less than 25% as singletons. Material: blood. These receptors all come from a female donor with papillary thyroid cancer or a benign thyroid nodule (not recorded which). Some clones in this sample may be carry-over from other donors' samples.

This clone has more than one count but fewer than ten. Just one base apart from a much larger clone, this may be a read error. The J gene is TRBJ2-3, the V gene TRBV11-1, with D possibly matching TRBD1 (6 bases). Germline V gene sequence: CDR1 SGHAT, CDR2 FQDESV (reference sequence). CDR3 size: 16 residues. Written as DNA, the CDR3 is TGTGCCAGCAGCATAGAGACAGGCGCGCCCACAGATACGCGGTATTTT. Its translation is CASSIETGAPTDTRYF.

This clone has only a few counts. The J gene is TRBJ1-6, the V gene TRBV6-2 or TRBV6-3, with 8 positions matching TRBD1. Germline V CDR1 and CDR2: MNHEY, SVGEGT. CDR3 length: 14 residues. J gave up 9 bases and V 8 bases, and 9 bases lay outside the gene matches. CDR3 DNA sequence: TGTGCCAGCGGACCCGGGACAGGAGTTTCACCCCTCCACTTT. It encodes CASGPGTGVSPLHF.

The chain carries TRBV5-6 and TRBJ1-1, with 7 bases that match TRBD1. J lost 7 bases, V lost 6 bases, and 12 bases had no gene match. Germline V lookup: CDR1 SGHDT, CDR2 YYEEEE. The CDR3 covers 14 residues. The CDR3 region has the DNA TGTGCCAGCACGACAGGGTCCAGAACAGGTGAAGCTTTCTTT. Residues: CASTTGSRTGEAFF.

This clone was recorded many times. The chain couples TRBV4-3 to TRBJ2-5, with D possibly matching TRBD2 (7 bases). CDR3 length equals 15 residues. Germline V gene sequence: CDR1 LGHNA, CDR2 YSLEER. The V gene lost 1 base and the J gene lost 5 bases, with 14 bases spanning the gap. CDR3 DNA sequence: TGCGCCAGCAGCCAAGGCCAACAGGGAGGGGAGACCCAGTACTTC. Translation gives CASSQGQQGGETQYF.

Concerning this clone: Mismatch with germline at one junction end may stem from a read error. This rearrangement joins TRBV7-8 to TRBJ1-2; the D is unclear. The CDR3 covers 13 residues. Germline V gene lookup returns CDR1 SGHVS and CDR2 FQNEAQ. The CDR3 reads CASSFEAGGGYNF. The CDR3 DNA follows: TGTGCAAGCAGCTTCGAGGCGGGAGGTGGCTACAACTTC. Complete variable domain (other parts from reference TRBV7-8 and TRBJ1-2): GAGVSQSPRYKVAKRGQDVALRCDPISGHVSLFWYQQALGQGPEFLTYFQNEAQLDKSGLPSDRFFAERPEGSVSTLKIQRTQQEDSAVYLCASSFEAGGGYNFGSGTRLTVV.

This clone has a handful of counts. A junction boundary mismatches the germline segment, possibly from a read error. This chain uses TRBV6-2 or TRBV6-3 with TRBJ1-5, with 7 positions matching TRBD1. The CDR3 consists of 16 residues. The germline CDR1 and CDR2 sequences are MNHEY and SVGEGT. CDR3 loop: CARSYRGRQGNQPQHF. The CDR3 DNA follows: TGTGCCAGAAGTTACCGTGGACGACAGGGAAATCAGCCCCAGCATTTT.

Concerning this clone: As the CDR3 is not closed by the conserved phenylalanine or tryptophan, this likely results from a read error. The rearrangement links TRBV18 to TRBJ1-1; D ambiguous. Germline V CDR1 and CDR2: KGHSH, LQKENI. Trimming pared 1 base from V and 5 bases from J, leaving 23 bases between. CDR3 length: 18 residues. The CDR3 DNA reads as TGTGCCAGCTCACCACGTCGCCTGGACCATGTCCTAACTACTGAAGCTTTCGTT. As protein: CASSPRRLDHVLTTEAFV.

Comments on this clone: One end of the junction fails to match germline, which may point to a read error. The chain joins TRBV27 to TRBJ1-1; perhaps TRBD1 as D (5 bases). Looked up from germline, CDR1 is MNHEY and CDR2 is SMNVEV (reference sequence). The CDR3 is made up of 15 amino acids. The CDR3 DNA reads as TGTGCCACCAGTTCGTCACCAGGGTTGGGCACTGAAGCTTTCTTT. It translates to CATSSSPGLGTEAFF.

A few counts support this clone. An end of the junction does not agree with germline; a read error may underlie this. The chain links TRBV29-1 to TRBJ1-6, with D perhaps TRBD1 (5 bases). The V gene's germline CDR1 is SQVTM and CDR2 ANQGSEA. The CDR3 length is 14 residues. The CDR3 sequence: CLSLEGDYNSPPHF. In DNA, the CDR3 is TGCCTCTCCCTTGAAGGGGATTATAATTCACCCCCCCACTTT.

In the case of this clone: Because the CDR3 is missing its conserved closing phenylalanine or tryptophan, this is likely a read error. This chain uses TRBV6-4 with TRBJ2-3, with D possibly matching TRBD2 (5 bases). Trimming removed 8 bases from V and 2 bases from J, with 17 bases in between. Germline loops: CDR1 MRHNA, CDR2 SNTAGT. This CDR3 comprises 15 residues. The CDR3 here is CASWTLYRHTDTQYC. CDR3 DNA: TGTGCCAGCTGGACTCTATACCGCCACACAGATACGCAGTATTGT.